These T cell receptor beta chains were read from a single sample in a study of T cells in Graves' hyperthyroidism and ophthalmopathy. TCRdb reprocessed the multiplex PCR reads with MiXCR, giving one entry per CDR3 protein. The sample shows hundreds of thousands of distinct CDR3 sequences, around 14% of them seen only once. Material: blood. The receptors here all came from a woman aged 18-30 years with Graves' hyperthyroidism. Both conserved end residues are part of each CDR3. The D gene is left open where the match is weak. Part of the rows lack a size; the others show once, few, many or a class for expanded clones.

CDR3nt | CDR3aa | j_gene | d_gene | v_gene | abundance
TGCAGCGTCCGGGAGGCCTCCGCGTGGGGCTACACCTTC | CSVREASAWGYTF | TRBJ1-2 | - | TRBV29-1 | -
TGTGCCAGCTCACCATTGACAGGACTCCCACCCTACGAGCAGTACTTC | CASSPLTGLPPYEQYF | TRBJ2-7 | - | TRBV18 | few
TGTGCCAGCAGTCTGACTAGCCCGGGAGCCGATGAGCAGTTCTTC | CASSLTSPGADEQFF | TRBJ2-1 | TRBD2 | TRBV6-1 | -
TGTGCCAGCAGTTCCAGGGTTACCGGGGGCTACACCTTC | CASSSRVTGGYTF | TRBJ1-2 | - | TRBV12-3/TRBV12-4 | -
TGTGCCAGCAGCATCACTACGGCACCCCTCCACTTT | CASSITTAPLHF | TRBJ1-6 | - | TRBV5-6 | -
TGTGCCAGCAGCTTAATCCCTCAGAATGAGCAGTTCTTC | CASSLIPQNEQFF | TRBJ2-1 | - | TRBV7-3 | many
TGTGCCAGCAGTGCAGGTAGCGGGGGTTCGAGATATGGCTACACCTTC | CASSAGSGGSRYGYTF | TRBJ1-2 | - | TRBV6-1 | -
TGTGCCAGTAGTTGGGGACAGGGGGCTCGTGAGCAGTTCTTC | CASSWGQGAREQFF | TRBJ2-1 | TRBD1 | TRBV19 | -
TGTGCCAGCAGTTTTCAACAGCTCGGGGGCTACGCCTTC | CASSFQQLGGYAF | TRBJ1-2 | - | TRBV12-3/TRBV12-4 | few
TGTGCCAGCAGCTTGGGCGACAGGGGGCGAGATGAGCAGTTCTTC | CASSLGDRGRDEQFF | TRBJ2-1 | TRBD1 | TRBV7-3 | -
TGTGCCACCAGTTCCGACAGGGGGAACTATGGCTACACCTTC | CATSSDRGNYGYTF | TRBJ1-2 | TRBD1 | TRBV24-1 | many
TGTGCCAGCAGCTTACCTAGCGGGCCCACCGGGGAGCTGTTTTTT | CASSLPSGPTGELFF | TRBJ2-2 | TRBD2 | TRBV7-6 | many
TGTGCCAGCAGCTTTGGGGGGCGGACCACTGAAGCTTTCTTT | CASSFGGRTTEAFF | TRBJ1-1 | - | TRBV5-4 | -
TGTGCCAGCAGTGGGACAGGGATCTATGGCTACACCTTC | CASSGTGIYGYTF | TRBJ1-2 | TRBD1 | TRBV2 | many
TGCGCCAGCAGCCCAAACAGGGGAATGGGCTCTGGGGCCAACGTCCTGACTTTC | CASSPNRGMGSGANVLTF | TRBJ2-6 | TRBD1 | TRBV5-1 | few
TGTGCCAGCAGTTCCCGGGACAGGGGGTACGAGCAGTACTTC | CASSSRDRGYEQYF | TRBJ2-7 | TRBD1 | TRBV28 | many
TGCGCCAGCAGCCAAGAAAAGGCATTGGGCCAGCCCCAGCATTTT | CASSQEKALGQPQHF | TRBJ1-5 | - | TRBV4-3 | -
TGTGCCAGCAGTCCACCCGGGACAGGGGGCCACGAGCAGTACTTC | CASSPPGTGGHEQYF | TRBJ2-7 | TRBD1 | TRBV28 | -
TGTGCCAGCAGCCAATGGCCTCGAGGCGGGACGAATGAAAAACTGTTTTTT | CASSQWPRGGTNEKLFF | TRBJ1-4 | - | TRBV14 | -
TGCGCCAGCAGCTTGGCGCTAGGTCGAGAGACCCAGTACTTC | CASSLALGRETQYF | TRBJ2-5 | - | TRBV5-1 | -
TGTGCCAGCAGAAACCCTGGGGGCGGGAAATACGAGCAGTACTTC | CASRNPGGGKYEQYF | TRBJ2-7 | - | TRBV28 | -
TGCAGTGCTAGAGATTTCAGCGGGAGGGCGGTAGATACGCAGTATTTT | CSARDFSGRAVDTQYF | TRBJ2-3 | TRBD2 | TRBV20-1 | -
TGCAGTCCAACGGGCGGGAGGGCCTACGAGCAGTACTTC | CSPTGGRAYEQYF | TRBJ2-7 | TRBD2 | TRBV20-1 | many
TGCGCCAGCAGCCCCAACCCTGTTTTCGGGCGCCAAGAGACCCAGTACTTC | CASSPNPVFGRQETQYF | TRBJ2-5 | - | TRBV5-1 | -
TGCAGTGCTTTATTTGGGACAGGGAACTATGGCTACACCTTC | CSALFGTGNYGYTF | TRBJ1-2 | TRBD1 | TRBV20-1 | -
TGTGCCAGCAACCCGACTGCCGGGGCTTCCTACGAGCAGTACTTC | CASNPTAGASYEQYF | TRBJ2-7 | - | TRBV28 | -
TGTGCCAGCAGCCAAAAAAACGGGGCAGGGTCATACGAGCAGTACTTC | CASSQKNGAGSYEQYF | TRBJ2-7 | - | TRBV3-1 | few
TGTGCCGGCGCCACGAAAATGAACACTGAAGCTTTCTTT | CAGATKMNTEAFF | TRBJ1-1 | - | TRBV6-1 | many
TGTGCCAGCAGTTTACGTCCAGGGCGGAGCACTGAAGCTTTCTTT | CASSLRPGRSTEAFF | TRBJ1-1 | - | TRBV27 | -
TGTGCCATCCGGACTAGCGGGGGGGAGCAGTTCTTC | CAIRTSGGEQFF | TRBJ2-1 | TRBD2 | TRBV10-3 | few
TGCAGTGCTAGGTTATCAGGGATCTATGGCTACACCTTC | CSARLSGIYGYTF | TRBJ1-2 | - | TRBV20-1 | few
TGTGCCAGCAGCTTAGCGGGGCCGGACGAGCAGTACTTC | CASSLAGPDEQYF | TRBJ2-7 | - | TRBV7-9 | few
TGTGCCAGCAGCCCACAGGTGGGGGGAAACTATGGCTACACCTTC | CASSPQVGGNYGYTF | TRBJ1-2 | - | TRBV7-2 | many